These 30 T cell receptor beta chains came from one sample sequenced in a study of vaccination effects on CD4 cells after COVID-19. Subsequent to a culture period of nine to ten days, CD4+ T cells were isolated. The repertoire was sequenced with immunoSEQ multiplex PCR; TCRdb's copy has only in-frame clones and lacks some. The table has 30,000 or so clones, 55% to 65% seen once. Which antigens these TCRs recognize remains unknown. The source material was CD4+ T cells from PBMCs cultured without peptide, sampled before COVID-19 vaccination. These receptors all come from a human donor who received a COVID-19 vaccine.

This clone was detected only a few times. This chain connects TRBV3-1 (or the pseudogene TRBV3-2) to TRBJ2-7; tentatively, D is TRBD2 (7 bases). CDR3 size: 14 residues. V lost 5 bases, J lost 2 bases, and 13 bases lay in between. Looked up from germline, CDR1 is LGHDT and CDR2 is YNNKEL (reference sequence). The CDR3 DNA reads as TGTGCCAGCAGCTGGGGGGGCTCGGCCTACGAGCAGTACTTC. It is translated as CASSWGGSAYEQYF.

The chain has TRBV7-7 and TRBJ2-2, with D unresolved. This CDR3 has 13 residues. Germline CDR1 SSHAT, CDR2 FNYEAQ (reference sequence). With 6 bases removed from V and 7 bases from J, the gap between germline ends came to 12 bases. The CDR3 DNA follows: TGTGCCAGCAGGGAAAGGTCTGGCGGGGAGCTGTTTTTT. Residues: CASRERSGGELFF.

This chain connects TRBV2 to TRBJ2-3; the D gene is possibly TRBD2 (5 bases). V was shortened by 6 bases and J by 2 bases, with 21 bases between the two germline ends. From germline, CDR1 is SNHLY and CDR2 FYNNEI. CDR3 length: 17 residues. CDR3 nucleotides: TGTGCCAGCAGCAGTGACCCTCTGCGGGCGGACACAGATACGCAGTATTTT. It encodes CASSSDPLRADTDTQYF. Complete variable domain (other parts from reference TRBV2 and TRBJ2-3): EPEVTQTPSHQVTQMGQEVILRCVPISNHLYFYWYRQILGQKVEFLVSFYNNEISEKSEIFDDQFSVERPDGSNFTLKIRSTKLEDSAMYFCASSSDPLRADTDTQYFGPGTRLTVL.

This clone has only a few counts. The V gene is TRBV4-2, the J gene TRBJ1-6; D unresolved. The CDR3 contains 13 residues. V lost 4 bases and J lost 8, with 9 bases in between. Germline values: CDR1 LGHNA, CDR2 YNFKEQ. The CDR3 is CASSRSSDSPLHF. In DNA, the CDR3 is TGTGCCAGCAGCCGGTCCTCGGATTCACCCCTCCACTTT.

The V gene is TRBV4-1, the J gene TRBJ1-1; no firm D call. V shed 2 bases and J shed 5 bases, with 15 bases lying between them. CDR1 is MGHRA, CDR2 YSYEKL, per germline. The CDR3 length is 15 residues. This CDR3 reads CASSQQQSQYTEAFF. In DNA, the CDR3 is TGCGCCAGCAGCCAACAACAGAGCCAATATACTGAAGCTTTCTTT.

This clone was detected only once. The genes are TRBV29-1 and TRBJ2-5; no clear D. Per germline, CDR1 SQVTM and CDR2 ANQGSEA. The germline V and J ends were trimmed by 6 bases and 0 bases, with 5 bases remaining between them. This CDR3 spans 11 amino acids. The CDR3 DNA sequence: TGCAGCGTCCTGTACCAAGAGACCCAGTACTTC. It encodes CSVLYQETQYF.

The chain uses TRBV7-9 and TRBJ2-7; 11 positions agree with TRBD2. The CDR3 has 14 amino acids. Germline V gene sequence: CDR1 SEHNR, CDR2 FQNEAQ (reference sequence). V lost 10 bases and J lost 7; bases outside the gene matches: 12. As DNA, the CDR3 is TGTGCCACAGCCCCTAGCGGGAGGACGGGAGAGCAGTACTTC. As protein: CATAPSGRTGEQYF.

This clone was recorded only once. J is TRBJ1-4 and V is TRBV2; a possible D gene is TRBD1 (6 bases). The V gene's germline CDR1 is SNHLY and CDR2 FYNNEI. The CDR3 has 15 amino acids. V shed 5 bases and J shed 7 bases, with 17 bases lying between them. The CDR3 region is CASSTGTRLLEKLFF. CDR3 nucleotide sequence: TGTGCCAGCAGTACCGGGACAAGACTTCTTGAAAAACTGTTTTTT.

This clone was observed a handful of times. The chain combines TRBV2 with TRBJ1-1; no firm D call. CDR1 and CDR2 (germline): SNHLY, FYNNEI. The V and J ends lost 5 bases and 6 bases respectively, with 16 bases between them. The CDR3 consists of 14 residues. Written as DNA, the CDR3 is TGTGCCAGCAGTCAAACCGAGATAGCGGCTGAAGCTTTCTTT. Encoded protein: CASSQTEIAAEAFF. Filled out from reference TRBV2 and TRBJ1-1, the complete variable domain reads EPEVTQTPSHQVTQMGQEVILRCVPISNHLYFYWYRQILGQKVEFLVSFYNNEISEKSEIFDDQFSVERPDGSNFTLKIRSTKLEDSAMYFCASSQTEIAAEAFFGQGTRLTVV.

The rearrangement uses TRBV19 and TRBJ2-2; D unclear. CDR3 length: 13 amino acids. V was pared by 3 bases and J by 0 bases, with 2 bases between. The germline V gene has CDR1 LNHDA and CDR2 SQIVND (reference sequence). CDR3 region: CASSITNTGELFF. The CDR3, as DNA: TGTGCCAGTAGTATCACGAACACCGGGGAGCTGTTTTTT.

This clone was observed a handful of times. This chain links TRBV12-3 or TRBV12-4 with TRBJ1-1; D is unclear. This CDR3 is built from 13 residues. The V end lost 5 bases, the J end lost 0 bases, and 7 bases lay between the germline ends. The DNA of the CDR3 is TGTGCCAGCAGTAAAGGACTGAACACTGAAGCTTTCTTT. Protein sequence: CASSKGLNTEAFF.

This clone was picked up one time. This rearrangement joins TRBV7-2 to TRBJ2-5, with D possibly matching TRBD2 (5 bases). Trimming left V 3 bases short and J 4 bases short, with 9 bases between. Germline V CDR1 and CDR2: SGHTA, FQGNSA. The CDR3 has 13 amino acids. The CDR3 bases are TGTGCCAGCAGCTTTGCGGGCGGAGAGACCCAGTACTTC. It specifies CASSFAGGETQYF.

This chain uses TRBV10-3 with TRBJ1-1; D is ambiguous. Between the trimmed V and J ends, which lost 3 bases and 2 bases, there was a span of 16 bases. Germline CDR1 reads ENHRY; CDR2 reads SYGVKD. The CDR3 has 16 amino acids. The DNA of the CDR3 is TGTGCCATCAGTGACAGGACTCTCGACCTAAACACTGAAGCTTTCTTT. As protein: CAISDRTLDLNTEAFF.

In this sample, this clone turned up a few times. The chain recombines TRBV6-5 with TRBJ2-7, with 9 bases identical to TRBD2. The CDR3 is 15 residues long. The germline gives CDR1 MNHEY, CDR2 SVGAGI. Germline trimming cut 0 bases from V and 4 bases from J; bases unmatched to any gene: 4. CDR3 sequence: CASSYSSSGSYEQYF. The CDR3 coding sequence is TGTGCCAGCAGTTACTCGAGTAGCGGGAGTTACGAGCAGTACTTC.

The chain recombines TRBV29-1 with TRBJ2-7; TRBD2 aligns across 8 bases. The CDR3 has 12 amino acids. Germline V gene data show CDR1 as SQVTM and CDR2 as ANQGSEA. V shed 4 bases, J shed 5 bases, and the junction held 4 bases outside the gene matches. DNA of the CDR3: TGCAGCGTTGTAACAGCGGGAGACGAGCAGTACTTC. This codes for CSVVTAGDEQYF.

This clone was counted only a few times. The gene calls are TRBV10-1 and TRBJ2-7; no definite D call. The V gene lost 4 bases and the J gene lost 3 bases, with 10 bases spanning the gap. Per the germline V gene, CDR1 is WNHNN and CDR2 is SYGVQD (reference sequence). The CDR3 contains 13 residues. The CDR3 sequence: CASSATAFYEQYF. Written as DNA, the CDR3 is TGCGCCAGCAGTGCCACAGCGTTCTACGAGCAGTACTTC.

CDR3 nucleotides: TGCGCCAGCAGCGAACAGGGAGCATATGGCTACACCTTC. This encodes CASSEQGAYGYTF. The chain is built from TRBV5-1 and TRBJ1-2; a possible D gene is TRBD1 (6 bases). V was shortened by 4 bases and J by 5 bases, with 12 bases between the two germline ends. This CDR3 is 13 amino acids long. Germline CDR1 is SGHRS and CDR2 is YFSETQ. Complete variable domain (other parts from reference TRBV5-1 and TRBJ1-2): KAGVTQTPRYLIKTRGQQVTLSCSPISGHRSVSWYQQTPGQGLQFLFEYFSETQRNKGNFPGRFSGRQFSNSRSEMNVSTLELGDSALYLCASSEQGAYGYTFGSGTRLTVV.

In the case of this clone: This sample includes further DNA sequences coding for the same CDR3. V and J are TRBV3-1 (or the pseudogene TRBV3-2) and TRBJ1-2; D call uncertain. V was clipped by 1 base and J by 5 bases, with 2 bases between them. This CDR3 has 11 amino acids. Germline CDR1 is LGHDT and CDR2 is YNNKEL (reference sequence). The CDR3 DNA reads TGTGCCAGCAGCCAAGGGTATGGCTACACCTTC. It yields the protein CASSQGYGYTF.

This clone was seen a single time. This chain links TRBV4-2 with TRBJ2-3, with D possibly TRBD1 on 6 matching bases. The germline gives CDR1 LGHNA, CDR2 YNFKEQ. The V gene lost 6 bases and the J gene lost 0 bases, with 13 bases spanning the gap. The length of the CDR3 is 15 residues. The CDR3 spells CASSPDRGSTDTQYF. As DNA, the CDR3 is TGTGCCAGCAGTCCGGATAGGGGGAGCACAGATACGCAGTATTTT.

In its sample, this clone ranks as medium-sized. This sequence joins TRBV7-8 and TRBJ1-2, with unresolved D. Per germline, CDR1 SGHVS and CDR2 FQNEAQ. The CDR3 covers 13 residues. The ends were cut back, 2 bases at V and 6 bases at J, with 10 bases in the middle. The CDR3 loop is CASSLLEDDGYTF. In DNA, the CDR3 is TGTGCCAGCAGCTTACTCGAGGACGATGGCTACACCTTC.

The rearrangement uses TRBV5-1 and TRBJ1-1; TRBD1 is a possible D gene (5 bases). V was trimmed by 4 bases and J by 0 bases, leaving 22 bases between them. Germline V CDR1 and CDR2: SGHRS, YFSETQ. The length of the CDR3 is 18 residues. Written as DNA, the CDR3 is TGCGCCAGCAGCCAGTTGAATTTCGGGGGGGTCGTGAACACTGAAGCTTTCTTT. Its translation is CASSQLNFGGVVNTEAFF.

The J gene is TRBJ2-1, the V gene TRBV6-5; the match to TRBD2 covers 10 bases. Germline V gives CDR1 MNHEY, CDR2 SVGAGI. With V trimmed by 7 bases and J by 5 bases, 5 bases remained unmatched. The CDR3 contains 14 residues. The CDR3: CASTKRGGDNEQFF. The CDR3 bases are TGTGCCAGCACTAAGCGGGGGGGAGACAATGAGCAGTTCTTC.

This chain uses TRBV18 with TRBJ2-3; D possibly corresponds to TRBD2 (5 bases). This CDR3 has 14 amino acids. The germline CDR1 and CDR2 sequences are KGHSH and LQKENI. The germline V and J ends were trimmed by 0 bases and 1 base, with 5 bases remaining between them. CDR3 sequence: CASSPPGGTDTQYF. The CDR3 coding sequence is TGTGCCAGCTCACCACCGGGAGGCACAGATACGCAGTATTTT.

V and J are TRBV18 and TRBJ1-6, with 7 bases identical to TRBD1. This CDR3 spans 15 amino acids. The germline V gene has CDR1 KGHSH and CDR2 LQKENI. V was pared by 8 bases and J by 0 bases, with 4 bases of the junction left unmatched. CDR3 nucleotides: TGTGCCAGCCAAAGGGACAGCTCCTATAATTCACCCCTCCACTTT. Translating it yields CASQRDSSYNSPLHF.

The chain couples TRBV9 to TRBJ2-5, with D perhaps matching TRBD1 or TRBD2 (5 bases each). Germline V lookup: CDR1 SGDLS, CDR2 YYNGEE. V was pared by 2 bases and J by 5 bases, with 19 bases between. This CDR3 is built from 16 residues. Here the CDR3 reads CASSVGAAVSWETQYF. Written as DNA, the CDR3 is TGTGCCAGCAGCGTCGGGGCCGCGGTATCGTGGGAGACCCAGTACTTC. Drawing the rest from reference TRBV9 and TRBJ2-5, the complete variable domain is DSGVTQTPKHLITATGQRVTLRCSPRSGDLSVYWYQQSLDQGLQFLIQYYNGEERAKGNILERFSAQQFPDLHSELNLSSLELGDSALYFCASSVGAAVSWETQYFGPGTRLLVL.

V is TRBV5-1 and J is TRBJ1-6; no clear D. The CDR3 extends over 15 amino acids. The V and J ends lost 2 bases and 5 bases respectively, with 11 bases between them. Per the germline V gene, CDR1 is SGHRS and CDR2 is YFSETQ. The CDR3 reads CASSFQEPDNSPLHF. CDR3 sequence (DNA): TGCGCCAGCAGCTTTCAGGAGCCAGATAATTCACCCCTCCACTTT.

J is TRBJ1-1 and V is TRBV5-1; D is possibly TRBD1 (6 bases). Germline loops: CDR1 SGHRS, CDR2 YFSETQ. V was clipped by 7 bases and J by 4 bases, with 14 bases between them. The CDR3 is 13 amino acids. This CDR3 reads CASDGGRATEAFF. CDR3 bases: TGCGCCAGCGACGGGGGGCGCGCCACTGAAGCTTTCTTT.

The chain couples TRBV2 to TRBJ2-7; 8 positions agree with TRBD2. V dropped 0 bases and J dropped 5; count of bases not matched to a gene: 9. The CDR3 runs 16 residues. CDR1 is SNHLY, CDR2 FYNNEI, per germline. The CDR3 here is CASSEAQGAGGHEQYF. The DNA of the CDR3 is TGTGCCAGCAGTGAAGCCCAAGGGGCGGGGGGCCACGAGCAGTACTTC.

J is TRBJ2-1 and V is TRBV11-2; D is ambiguous. The CDR3 is made up of 17 amino acids. Germline CDR1 is SGHAT and CDR2 is FQNNGV. Deletions cut 3 bases from V and 6 bases from J, with 21 bases between. This CDR3 reads CASSFFTDPVTRNEQFF. DNA of the CDR3: TGTGCCAGCAGCTTCTTTACGGATCCCGTGACCCGCAATGAGCAGTTCTTC.

This chain joins TRBV6-5 and TRBJ2-2, with 8 bases lining up with TRBD1. V gave up 6 bases and J gave up 4 bases; unmatched junction bases: 7. The CDR3 totals 15 residues. Germline V gene sequence: CDR1 MNHEY, CDR2 SVGAGI. The CDR3 nucleotides are TGTGCCAGCAGAAACCTTGGACAGGGCACCGGGGAGCTGTTTTTT. Encoded protein: CASRNLGQGTGELFF.